This TCR beta chain emerged from a study of CD8+CD57+ T cells in acquired aplastic anemia. Study in general: Approximately 10 million reads were obtained on average for healthy donor CD4+ cells.

A note on this clonotype: A read error may account for a junction end that differs from germline.

TCR beta VDJ and CDR3 profiles were obtained from a genomic DNA template. MiXCR, run by TCRdb on the reads, gives a single entry per CDR3 protein. The repertoire consists of roughly 170,000 distinct CDR3 sequences, with about 60% occurring once and the leading ten covering 45% to 50%. CDR1 SGDLS and CDR2 YYNGEE come from the germline V gene. This CDR3 has 9 amino acids. Sequenced material: sorted CD4+, CD8+, or CD8+CD57+ T cells (not recorded which) from PBMCs. J is TRBJ1-1 and V is TRBV9; unclear D gene. The TCR comes from a human donor in good health. The CDR3 DNA reads TGTGCCAGCAGCGTCAGTGGGGTCTTT. Translation: CASSVSGVF.